The clone carrying this T cell receptor (beta chain) was picked up a small number of times. The data originate from a study of blood T cell repertoires in COVID-19. About the study: Researchers got acute and convalescent COVID-19 samples from the United States, Italy and Spain. Sources were T cells, B-cell-depleted T cells, or PBMCs; the material itself was cDNA or gDNA.

In the authors' workflow: Scientists estimated how many nucleated cells there were by amplifying reference gene primers. The table came from immunoSEQ multiplex PCR; TCRdb's copy has only in-frame clones and leaves some out. V, J and clone size were drawn from that table, and D and trimming were deduced from the DNA. The table records around 200,000 clones, around 85% of them present only once. The CDR3 is 14 residues long. V was shortened by 8 bases and J by 0 bases, with 11 bases between the two germline ends. Germline V gene data show CDR1 as LGHDT and CDR2 as YNNKEL (reference sequence). What was sequenced was peripheral blood. The TCR was taken from a woman aged 45-59 years with acute or convalescent COVID-19. V is TRBV3-1 (or the pseudogene TRBV3-2) and J is TRBJ2-1; D is unclear. The CDR3 region has the DNA TGTGCCAGCTCTCTAGGCCACTCCTACAATGAGCAGTTCTTC. This codes for CASSLGHSYNEQFF.